These 30 T cell receptor beta chains share one sample of origin, sequenced in a study of cytomegalovirus exposure and HLA in healthy donors. In the PCR, 60 Vbeta and 13 Jbeta primers were used. Some clones are missing from TCRdb's copy, which holds only in-frame ones; the method was immunoSEQ multiplex PCR. Of under 150,000 clones listed, 75% are singletons. Sequenced material: PBMCs. These receptors originate from a woman younger than 35 in good health and CMV-seronegative.

The CDR3 spells CASSEGQGQRSPLHF. CDR3 DNA: TGTGCCAGCAGCGAAGGACAGGGGCAACGGTCACCCCTCCACTTT. The genes are TRBV5-6 and TRBJ1-6; TRBD1 agrees at 9 bases. This CDR3 comprises 15 residues. The junction had 9 bases not matched to a gene; V was cut back by 4 bases and J by 10 bases. Germline V lookup: CDR1 SGHDT, CDR2 YYEEEE.

The rearrangement uses TRBV29-1 and TRBJ1-4; no definite D call. Trimming left V 7 bases short and J 2 bases short, with 11 bases between. This CDR3 has 13 residues. CDR1 and CDR2 (germline): SQVTM, ANQGSEA. As DNA, the CDR3 is TGCAGCGCCCGTCAGCGGACTAATGAAAAACTGTTTTTT. It codes for CSARQRTNEKLFF.

The chain uses TRBV28 and TRBJ1-4, with TRBD1 matching 8 bases. V lost 6 bases to trimming and J lost 0 bases; unmatched junction nucleotides: 6. The CDR3 spans 16 residues. In germline, CDR1 is MDHEN, CDR2 SYDVKM. The CDR3 bases are TGTGCCAGCAGACAAGGACAGGGCGCAACTAATGAAAAACTGTTTTTT. The encoded protein is CASRQGQGATNEKLFF.

The sample holds one count of this clone. V and J are TRBV9 and TRBJ2-2, with a possible D match to TRBD1 (6 bases). V was clipped by 2 bases and J by 7 bases, with 12 bases between them. Germline CDR1 SGDLS, CDR2 YYNGEE. CDR3 size: 14 residues. The CDR3 DNA follows: TGTGCCAGCAGCGTCCCTTCACAGGGCGGGGAGCTGTTTTTT. It yields the protein CASSVPSQGGELFF. Full variable domain (remainder filled in from reference TRBV9 and TRBJ2-2): DSGVTQTPKHLITATGQRVTLRCSPRSGDLSVYWYQQSLDQGLQFLIQYYNGEERAKGNILERFSAQQFPDLHSELNLSSLELGDSALYFCASSVPSQGGELFFGEGSRLTVL.

J is TRBJ1-2 and V is TRBV10-3; TRBD1 is a possible D gene (6 bases). In germline, CDR1 is ENHRY, CDR2 SYGVKD. With 4 bases removed from V and 8 bases from J, the gap between germline ends came to 14 bases. The CDR3 extends over 13 amino acids. CDR3 nucleotides: TGTGCCATCAGTGGGGAGGGGGTAGGAGGCTACACCTTC. Protein product: CAISGEGVGGYTF.

The CDR3 loop reads CASSSQGRRIPNTEAFF. DNA for the CDR3: TGTGCCAGCAGTTCACAGGGGAGGCGGATCCCGAACACTGAAGCTTTCTTT. The chain couples TRBV27 to TRBJ1-1, with 7 bases lining up with TRBD1. Per the germline V gene, CDR1 is MNHEY and CDR2 is SMNVEV (reference sequence). This CDR3 region has 17 residues. V was clipped by 4 bases and J by 1 base; unmatched bases: 12.

The chain has TRBV5-1 and TRBJ1-1, with D unclear. The CDR3 runs to 14 residues. With 0 bases removed from V and 1 base from J, the gap between germline ends came to 7 bases. Germline V lookup: CDR1 SGHRS, CDR2 YFSETQ. For the CDR3, the DNA is TGCGCCAGCAGCTTGGATTCCGGGAACACTGAAGCTTTCTTT. It is translated as CASSLDSGNTEAFF.

V usage is TRBV7-9 and J usage is TRBJ2-1; 7 nucleotides match TRBD2. The length of the CDR3 is 15 residues. CDR1 and CDR2 from the germline V gene are SEHNR and FQNEAQ (reference sequence). Trimming took 3 bases from V and 8 from J; bases not matched to a gene: 10. Here the CDR3 DNA reads TGTGCCAGCAGCTTGCCTAGCGGAACGTACCATGAGCAGTTCTTC. Protein product: CASSLPSGTYHEQFF. The full variable domain, with the rest looked up from reference TRBV7-9 and TRBJ2-1, is DTGVSQNPRHKITKRGQNVTFRCDPISEHNRLYWYRQTLGQGPEFLTYFQNEAQLEKSRLLSDRFSAERPKGSFSTLEIQRTEQGDSAMYLCASSLPSGTYHEQFFGPGTRLTVL.

The rearrangement uses TRBV4-1 and TRBJ2-7; no clear D gene. This CDR3 has 15 amino acids. With 0 bases removed from V and 3 bases from J, the gap between germline ends came to 12 bases. Germline V gene sequence: CDR1 MGHRA, CDR2 YSYEKL. The CDR3 protein is CASSQDSPGSYEQYF. DNA of the CDR3: TGCGCCAGCAGCCAAGATAGTCCGGGTAGCTACGAGCAGTACTTC.

This clone was seen only a few times. This chain connects TRBV2 to TRBJ1-2; D gene uncertain. The CDR3 totals 14 residues. Germline CDR1 and CDR2: SNHLY and FYNNEI. V was clipped by 9 bases and J by 6 bases, with 20 bases between them. CDR3 nucleotides: TGTGCCAGTACGCGCTCGGTAAACCCTCATGGCTACACCTTC. It specifies CASTRSVNPHGYTF. Full variable domain (rest looked up from reference TRBV2 and TRBJ1-2): EPEVTQTPSHQVTQMGQEVILRCVPISNHLYFYWYRQILGQKVEFLVSFYNNEISEKSEIFDDQFSVERPDGSNFTLKIRSTKLEDSAMYFCASTRSVNPHGYTFGSGTRLTVV.

The chain's CDR3 is CAISDRPQGERTDTQYF. CDR3 nucleotide sequence: TGTGCCATCAGTGACCGCCCCCAGGGGGAGCGCACAGATACGCAGTATTTT. The rearrangement links TRBV10-3 to TRBJ2-3; 7 positions agree with TRBD1. The J segment lost 1 base and the V segment lost 3 bases, leaving 10 bases of the junction unmatched. Looked up from germline, CDR1 is ENHRY and CDR2 is SYGVKD. The CDR3 covers 17 residues.

The gene calls are TRBV30 and TRBJ2-2; a possible D gene is TRBD2 (6 bases). The length of the CDR3 is 15 residues. Trimming took 4 bases from V and 8 from J, leaving 20 bases between them. Per the germline V gene, CDR1 is GTSNPN and CDR2 is SVGIG (reference sequence). The CDR3 region has the DNA TGTGCCTGGAAAGGACCCAAGGAGGGTATGGGGGAGCTGTTTTTT. Translated, it gives CAWKGPKEGMGELFF. The variable domain in full, with the rest retrieved from reference TRBV30 and TRBJ2-2, is SQTIHQWPATLVQPVGSPLSLECTVEGTSNPNLYWYRQAAGRGLQLLFYSVGIGQISSEVPQNLSASRPQDRQFILSSKKLLLSDSGFYLCAWKGPKEGMGELFFGEGSRLTVL.

V and J are TRBV6-5 and TRBJ1-5; TRBD1 aligns across 9 bases. From germline, CDR1 is MNHEY and CDR2 SVGAGI. The CDR3 is 14 residues long. Trimming cost V 5 bases and J 6 bases; bases outside gene matches: 5. For the CDR3, the DNA is TGTGCCAGCAGTCCACAGGGGGCCGGTCAGCCCCAGCATTTT. Residues: CASSPQGAGQPQHF.

There are a few counts of this clone. The chain links TRBV6-5 to TRBJ1-2; maybe TRBD1 (6 bases). There are 13 residues in the CDR3. Deletions cut 6 bases from V and 4 bases from J, with 12 bases between. Germline lookup yields CDR1 MNHEY and CDR2 SVGAGI. The CDR3 DNA sequence: TGTGCCAGCAGACCAACAGGGTCCTATGGCTACACCTTC. Translated, it gives CASRPTGSYGYTF.

The V and J genes are TRBV19 and TRBJ1-3; TRBD1 matches at 9 bases. The CDR3 totals 14 residues. V shed 3 bases, J shed 8 bases, and the junction held 5 bases outside the gene matches. Germline-derived CDR1 and CDR2 are LNHDA and SQIVND (reference sequence). The CDR3 here is CASSMTGGSDTIYF. The CDR3 DNA reads TGTGCCAGTAGTATGACAGGGGGTTCGGACACCATATATTTT.

V usage is TRBV5-1 and J usage is TRBJ1-1; D is ambiguous. The CDR3 contains 15 residues. V was clipped by 0 bases and J by 2 bases, with 11 bases between them. CDR1 is SGHRS, CDR2 YFSETQ, per germline. The CDR3 nucleotides are TGCGCCAGCAGCTTGGCCGGAGGACCCAACACTGAAGCTTTCTTT. It yields the protein CASSLAGGPNTEAFF.

The chain's CDR3 is CASNLALGNTEAFF. Written as DNA, the CDR3 is TGTGCCAGCAACCTAGCCCTGGGGAACACTGAAGCTTTCTTT. The V and J genes are TRBV5-8 and TRBJ1-1; D gene uncertain. Deletions cut 6 bases from V and 1 base from J, with 13 bases between. The CDR3 is made up of 14 amino acids. Germline lookup yields CDR1 SGHTS and CDR2 YDEGEE.

The sample holds a few counts of this clone. The J gene is TRBJ1-1, the V gene TRBV28; TRBD1 aligns across 9 bases. There are 15 residues in the CDR3. The V and J ends lost 7 bases and 5 bases, in that order; junction bases with no gene match: 11. In germline, CDR1 is MDHEN, CDR2 SYDVKM. CDR3 in DNA: TGTGCCAGCATTCCTTCCGGACAGGGGAGGACTGAAGCTTTCTTT. Translated: CASIPSGQGRTEAFF.

The chain uses TRBV11-2 and TRBJ1-3; tentatively, D is TRBD1 (5 bases). The V gene lost 1 base and the J gene lost 3 bases, with 7 bases spanning the gap. Germline-derived CDR1 and CDR2 are SGHAT and FQNNGV. This CDR3 is 14 amino acids long. The CDR3 spells CASSLGRGGNTIYF. DNA for the CDR3: TGTGCCAGCAGCTTAGGGAGGGGTGGAAACACCATATATTTT. Variable domain in full (rest from reference TRBV11-2 and TRBJ1-3): EAGVAQSPRYKIIEKRQSVAFWCNPISGHATLYWYQQILGQGPKLLIQFQNNGVVDDSQLPKDRFSAERLKGVDSTLKIQPAKLEDSAVYLCASSLGRGGNTIYFGEGSWLTVV.

The rearrangement links TRBV6-6 to TRBJ2-3, with a weak D call TRBD2 (5 bases). Trimming shortened V by 0 bases and J by 2 bases, and 12 bases separated the two germline ends. The CDR3 loop spans 16 amino acids. Germline CDR1 reads MNHNY; CDR2 reads SVGAGI (reference sequence). The CDR3 DNA reads TGTGCCAGCAGTTACTCCCCTCCGGGGTTCACAGATACGCAGTATTTT. Its protein product is CASSYSPPGFTDTQYF.

In DNA, the CDR3 is TGTGCCAGCAGCACTAGCGGGGGGGCCCTCTACGAGCAGTACTTC. Translation gives CASSTSGGALYEQYF. The chain recombines TRBV14 with TRBJ2-7, with 13 bases identical to TRBD2. The CDR3 has 15 residues. The germline V gene has CDR1 SGHDN and CDR2 FVKESK. With 5 bases clipped from V and 3 bases from J, the junction kept 4 bases outside the gene matches.

The CDR3 coding sequence is TGTGCCAGCAGCTTGTTTACAGGGGGTTATTCACCCCTCCACTTT. Translating it yields CASSLFTGGYSPLHF. This chain connects TRBV5-8 to TRBJ1-6; 8 bases fit TRBD1. The CDR3 extends over 15 amino acids. The ends lost 1 base at V and 8 bases at J; junction bases unmatched: 5. CDR1 and CDR2 from the germline V gene are SGHTS and YDEGEE.

This rearrangement joins TRBV9 to TRBJ2-7, with a tentative D call TRBD2 (6 bases). The CDR3 covers 14 residues. CDR1 is SGDLS, CDR2 YYNGEE, per germline. Trimming pared 4 bases from V and 2 bases from J, leaving 13 bases between. The CDR3 coding sequence is TGTGCCAGCAGCTGGAGGGGTTTTCCCTACGAGCAGTACTTC. Translated, it gives CASSWRGFPYEQYF.

This clone was recorded a few times. The rearrangement uses TRBV6-5 and TRBJ2-7; D is perhaps TRBD1 (5 bases). CDR3 size: 14 residues. Germline lookup yields CDR1 MNHEY and CDR2 SVGAGI. The germline V and J ends were trimmed by 1 base and 6 bases, with 13 bases remaining between them. The CDR3 DNA sequence: TGTGCCAGCAGTTACTATGGTAGGGGCGGCGAGCAGTACTTC. It is translated as CASSYYGRGGEQYF.

This clone was picked up one time. The chain links TRBV19 to TRBJ1-5; D perhaps matches TRBD1 (6 bases). The CDR3 totals 13 residues. The germline CDR1 and CDR2 sequences are LNHDA and SQIVND (reference sequence). Trimming took off 5 bases at V and 4 bases at J, with 9 bases between the two ends. CDR3 loop: CASSPQGNQPQHF. CDR3 sequence (DNA): TGTGCCAGTAGTCCACAGGGTAATCAGCCCCAGCATTTT.

V usage is TRBV2 and J usage is TRBJ1-5; D remains ambiguous. CDR1 and CDR2 (germline): SNHLY, FYNNEI. Trimming left V 6 bases short and J 2 bases short, with 11 bases between. CDR3 length: 14 amino acids. CDR3 in amino acids: CASRGDSGNQPQHF. CDR3 in DNA: TGTGCCAGCAGGGGAGATAGTGGCAATCAGCCCCAGCATTTT.

This clone appeared a few times. The chain carries TRBV10-3 and TRBJ2-1; 13 bases agree with TRBD2. Germline CDR1 is ENHRY and CDR2 is SYGVKD. This CDR3 region has 14 residues. V lost 6 bases and J lost 5; bases outside the gene matches: 1. CDR3 in DNA: TGTGCCATCAGGACTAGCGGGGGGAACAATGAGCAGTTCTTC. Translated: CAIRTSGGNNEQFF.

CDR3 residues: CASSPGQGALQPQHF. In DNA form, the CDR3 reads TGTGCCAGCAGCCCGGGACAGGGGGCGTTGCAGCCCCAGCATTTT. The chain carries TRBV7-8 and TRBJ1-5, with TRBD1 identical over 12 bases. Per germline, CDR1 SGHVS and CDR2 FQNEAQ. The CDR3 has 15 amino acids. The trim removed 5 bases at V and 7 bases at J, leaving 6 bases unmatched.

The chain uses TRBV29-1 and TRBJ1-4; TRBD1 is a possible D gene (5 bases). V was clipped by 4 bases and J by 4 bases, with 16 bases between them. The CDR3 is made up of 15 amino acids. CDR1 is SQVTM, CDR2 ANQGSEA, per germline. Here the CDR3 reads CSVVLIRGFNEKLFF. The CDR3 nucleotides are TGCAGCGTTGTCCTGATAAGGGGATTTAATGAAAAACTGTTTTTT.

V usage is TRBV5-1 and J usage is TRBJ2-5; D may be TRBD2 (5 bases). The V and J ends lost 5 bases and 4 bases respectively, with 21 bases between them. The CDR3 is 16 amino acids. Per germline, CDR1 SGHRS and CDR2 YFSETQ. This CDR3 is CASSPLRGRPPETQYF. The CDR3 nucleotides read TGCGCCAGCAGTCCTCTTCGGGGAAGGCCCCCAGAGACCCAGTACTTC.